One T cell receptor beta chain is described in this entry. Donors were grouped by their self-reported clinical history. This sample was taken from a study of blood T cell repertoires in COVID-19. Study overall: Collection of acute and convalescent COVID-19 samples took place in the United States, Italy and Spain. The cDNA or gDNA used as material had been derived from T cells, B-cell-depleted T cells, or PBMCs.

Libraries were prepared by immunoSEQ multiplex PCR; TCRdb keeps only in-frame clonotypes and omits some of them. The sample records hundreds of thousands of clones, approximately 86% being singletons. With 0 bases removed from V and 2 bases from J, the gap between germline ends came to 10 bases. This CDR3 comprises 15 residues. CDR1 LNHNV and CDR2 YYDKDF come from the germline V gene (reference sequence). The sequencing input was PBMCs or T cells enriched from blood (not recorded which). The V gene is TRBV15, the J gene TRBJ2-5; D is unresolved. This TCR was recovered from a woman between 18 and 29 years old who had recovered from COVID-19. CDR3 sequence (DNA): TGTGCCACCAGCAGAGAGACAACCCCTCAAGAGACCCAGTACTTC. It translates to CATSRETTPQETQYF.